Sequencing of this T cell receptor (beta chain) was carried out in a study of T-cell reconstitution after alpha-beta-depleted transplantation in children. Unique molecular identifiers were used in preparing the TCRbeta library. From the PCR reads, TCRdb called clonotypes with MiXCR, one entry per CDR3 protein. The table lists 400,000 to 500,000 distinct CDR3 sequences, approximately 11% of them singletons. With 3 bases removed from V and 0 bases from J, the gap between germline ends came to 9 bases. Germline values: CDR1 LNHNV, CDR2 YYDKDF (reference sequence). The CDR3 loop spans 16 amino acids. This clonotype occurred a few times.

The origin of this receptor is a human donor who donated a stem cell graft to a child with acute myeloid leukemia. The chain combines TRBV15 with TRBJ1-6, with D possibly TRBD1 on 5 matching bases. The sample consisted of PBMCs from the stem cell graft donor, taken from the stem cell graft. The CDR3 protein is CATSRTENSYNSPLHF. CDR3 sequence (DNA): TGTGCCACCAGCAGGACAGAGAACTCCTATAATTCACCCCTCCACTTT.